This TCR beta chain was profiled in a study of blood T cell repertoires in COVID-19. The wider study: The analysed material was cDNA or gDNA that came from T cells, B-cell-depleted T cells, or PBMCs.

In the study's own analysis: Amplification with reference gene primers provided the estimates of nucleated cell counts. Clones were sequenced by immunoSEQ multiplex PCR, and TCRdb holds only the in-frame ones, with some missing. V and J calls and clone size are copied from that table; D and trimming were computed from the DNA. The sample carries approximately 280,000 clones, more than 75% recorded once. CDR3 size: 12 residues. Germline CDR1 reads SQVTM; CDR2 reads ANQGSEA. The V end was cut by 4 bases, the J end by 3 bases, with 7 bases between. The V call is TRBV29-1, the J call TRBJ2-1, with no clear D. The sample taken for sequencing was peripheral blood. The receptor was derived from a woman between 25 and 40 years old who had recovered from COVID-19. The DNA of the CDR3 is TGCAGCGTTGGCCAGAACTACAATGAGCAGTTCTTC. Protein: CSVGQNYNEQFF.